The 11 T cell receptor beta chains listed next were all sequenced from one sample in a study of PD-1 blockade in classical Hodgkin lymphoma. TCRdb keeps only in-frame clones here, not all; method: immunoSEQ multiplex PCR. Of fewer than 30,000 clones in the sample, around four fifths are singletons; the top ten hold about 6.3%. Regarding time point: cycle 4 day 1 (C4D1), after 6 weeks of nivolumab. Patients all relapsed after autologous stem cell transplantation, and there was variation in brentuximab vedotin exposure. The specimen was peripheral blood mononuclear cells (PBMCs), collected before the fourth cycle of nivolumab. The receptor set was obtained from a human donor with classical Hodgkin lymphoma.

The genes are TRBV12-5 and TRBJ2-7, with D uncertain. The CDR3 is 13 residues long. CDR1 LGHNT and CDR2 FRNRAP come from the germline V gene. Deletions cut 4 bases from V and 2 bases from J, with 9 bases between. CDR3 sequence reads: CASGYKETYEQYF. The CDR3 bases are TGTGCTAGTGGTTATAAGGAAACCTACGAGCAGTACTTC.

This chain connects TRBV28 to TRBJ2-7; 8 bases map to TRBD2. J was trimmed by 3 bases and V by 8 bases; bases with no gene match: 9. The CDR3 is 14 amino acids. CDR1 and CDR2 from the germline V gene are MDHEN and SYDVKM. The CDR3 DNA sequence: TGTGCCAGCTTTACGGGAGGGCCGATCTACGAGCAGTACTTC. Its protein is CASFTGGPIYEQYF.

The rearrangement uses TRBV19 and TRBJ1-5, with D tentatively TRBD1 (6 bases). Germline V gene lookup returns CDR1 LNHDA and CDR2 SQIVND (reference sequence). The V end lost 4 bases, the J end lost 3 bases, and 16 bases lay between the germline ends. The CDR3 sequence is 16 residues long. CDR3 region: CASSTAHRAANQPQHF. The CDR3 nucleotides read TGTGCCAGTAGTACGGCCCACAGGGCGGCCAATCAGCCCCAGCATTTT.

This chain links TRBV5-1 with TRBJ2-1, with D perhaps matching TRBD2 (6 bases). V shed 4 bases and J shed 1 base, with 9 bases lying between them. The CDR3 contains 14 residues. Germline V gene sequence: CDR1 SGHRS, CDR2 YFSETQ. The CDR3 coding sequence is TGCGCCAGCAGCGCGGGACTTTCCTACAATGAGCAGTTCTTC. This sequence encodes CASSAGLSYNEQFF.

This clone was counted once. The CDR3 region has the DNA TGTGCCAGCAGCCCCCGGACAGGGAACTATGGCTACACCTTC. Residues: CASSPRTGNYGYTF. The chain has TRBV7-8 and TRBJ1-2; 8 positions agree with TRBD1. The CDR3 sequence is 14 residues long. From germline, CDR1 is SGHVS and CDR2 FQNEAQ. With V trimmed by 5 bases and J by 2 bases, 4 bases remained unmatched. Supplemented by reference TRBV7-8 and TRBJ1-2, the full variable domain reads GAGVSQSPRYKVAKRGQDVALRCDPISGHVSLFWYQQALGQGPEFLTYFQNEAQLDKSGLPSDRFFAERPEGSVSTLKIQRTQQEDSAVYLCASSPRTGNYGYTFGSGTRLTVV.

CDR3 residues: CASSQDIWRGTNTGELFF. The CDR3 nucleotides read TGCGCCAGCAGCCAAGATATTTGGCGGGGGACGAACACCGGGGAGCTGTTTTTT. The gene calls are TRBV4-1 and TRBJ2-2; TRBD2 agrees at 7 bases. The CDR3 has 18 amino acids. Germline trimming cut 0 bases from V and 0 bases from J; bases unmatched to any gene: 7. Germline V gives CDR1 MGHRA, CDR2 YSYEKL.

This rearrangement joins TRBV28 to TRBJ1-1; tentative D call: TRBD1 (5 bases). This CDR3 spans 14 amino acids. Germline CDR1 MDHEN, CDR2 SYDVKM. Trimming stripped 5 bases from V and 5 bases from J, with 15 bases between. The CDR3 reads CASSPGTKRTEAFF. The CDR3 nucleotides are TGTGCCAGCAGTCCGGGGACGAAGAGAACTGAAGCTTTCTTT.

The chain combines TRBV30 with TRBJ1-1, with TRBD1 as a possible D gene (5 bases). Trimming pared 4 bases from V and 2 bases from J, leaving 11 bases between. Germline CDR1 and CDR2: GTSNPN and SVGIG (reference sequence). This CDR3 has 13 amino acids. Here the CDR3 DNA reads TGTGCCTGGATTCGACAGATTAACACTGAAGCTTTCTTT. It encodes CAWIRQINTEAFF. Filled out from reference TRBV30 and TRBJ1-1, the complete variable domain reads SQTIHQWPATLVQPVGSPLSLECTVEGTSNPNLYWYRQAAGRGLQLLFYSVGIGQISSEVPQNLSASRPQDRQFILSSKKLLLSDSGFYLCAWIRQINTEAFFGQGTRLTVV.

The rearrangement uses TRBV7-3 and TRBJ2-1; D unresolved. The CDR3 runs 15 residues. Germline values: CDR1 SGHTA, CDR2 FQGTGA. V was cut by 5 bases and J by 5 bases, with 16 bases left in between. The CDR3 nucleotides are TGTGCCAGCAGCCCGAGTCGTGCGGTAAACAATGAGCAGTTCTTC. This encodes CASSPSRAVNNEQFF. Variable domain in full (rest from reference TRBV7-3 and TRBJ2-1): GAGVSQTPSNKVTEKGKYVELRCDPISGHTALYWYRQSLGQGPEFLIYFQGTGAADDSGLPNDRFFAVRPEGSVSTLKIQRTERGDSAVYLCASSPSRAVNNEQFFGPGTRLTVL.

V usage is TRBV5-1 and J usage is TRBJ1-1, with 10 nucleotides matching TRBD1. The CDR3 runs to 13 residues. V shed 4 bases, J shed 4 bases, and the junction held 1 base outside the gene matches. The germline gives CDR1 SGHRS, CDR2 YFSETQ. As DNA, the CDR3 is TGCGCCAGCAGCAGGGACAGGGGCACTGAAGCTTTCTTT. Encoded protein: CASSRDRGTEAFF.

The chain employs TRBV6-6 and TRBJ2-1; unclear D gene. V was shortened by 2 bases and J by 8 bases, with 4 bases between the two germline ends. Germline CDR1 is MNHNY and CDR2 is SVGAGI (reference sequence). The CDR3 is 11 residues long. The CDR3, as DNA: TGTGCCAGCAGTTACAATTATGAGCAGTTCTTC. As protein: CASSYNYEQFF.